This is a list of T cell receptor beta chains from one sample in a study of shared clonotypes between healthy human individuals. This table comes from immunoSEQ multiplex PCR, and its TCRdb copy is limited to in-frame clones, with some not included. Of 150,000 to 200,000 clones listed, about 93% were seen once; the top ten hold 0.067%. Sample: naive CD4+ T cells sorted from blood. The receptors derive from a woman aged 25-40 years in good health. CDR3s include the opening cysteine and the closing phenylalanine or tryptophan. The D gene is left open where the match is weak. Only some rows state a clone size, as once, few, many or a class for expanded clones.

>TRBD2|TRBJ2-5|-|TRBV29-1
TGCAGCGTTGCAAGCCTGGCGGGAGGTCAAGAGACCCAGTACTTC
CSVASLAGGQETQYF
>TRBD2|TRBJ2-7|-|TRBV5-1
TGCGCCAGCAGCTTGGTAGCGGGACTAGCGCAGTACTTC
CASSLVAGLAQYF
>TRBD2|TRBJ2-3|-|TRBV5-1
TGCGCCAGCAGACCCGGGACTAGCGGGACCCGGGAGTATTTT
CASRPGTSGTREYF
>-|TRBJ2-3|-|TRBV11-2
TGTGCCAGCAGAACCTCGGGGGGCCCAGATACGCAGTATTTT
CASRTSGGPDTQYF
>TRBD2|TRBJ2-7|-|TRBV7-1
TGTGCCAGCAGCTTACTAGCGGGAGACGAGCAGTACTTC
CASSLLAGDEQYF
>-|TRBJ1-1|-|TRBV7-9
TGTGCGAGCTCCAGGGGGAACACTGAAGCTTTCTTT
CASSRGNTEAFF
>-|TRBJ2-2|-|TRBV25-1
TGTGCCAGCAGTGAAGTCTACCAGAACACCGGGGAGCTGTTTTTT
CASSEVYQNTGELFF
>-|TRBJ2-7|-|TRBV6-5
TGTGCCAGCAGCTATGTGGGGGTTCTCGACGAGCAGTACTTC
CASSYVGVLDEQYF
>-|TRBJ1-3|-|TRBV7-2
TGTGCCAGCAGCTTAGCGCCAGCTTTCTCTGGAAACACCATATATTTT
CASSLAPAFSGNTIYF
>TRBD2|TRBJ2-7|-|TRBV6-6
TGTGCCAGCGGCGGCTTCCTAGCGGCCTACGAGCAGTACTTC
CASGGFLAAYEQYF
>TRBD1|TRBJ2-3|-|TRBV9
TGTGCCCCCCCCGACGGACAGGGCCCAGATACGCAGTATTTT
CAPPDGQGPDTQYF
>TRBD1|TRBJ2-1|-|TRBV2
TGTGCCAGCAGTATAACAGGGGGATTCAATGAGCAGTTCTTC
CASSITGGFNEQFF
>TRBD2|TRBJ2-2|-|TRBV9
TGTGCCAGCAGCGTAGGTCTAGCGGGAGCCCCCGGGGAGCTGTTTTTT
CASSVGLAGAPGELFF
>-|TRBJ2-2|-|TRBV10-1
TGCGCCAGCAGTGAGGGGGGCCTGAACACCGGGGAGCTGTTTTTT
CASSEGGLNTGELFF
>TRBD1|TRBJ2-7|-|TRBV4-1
TGCGCCAGCAGCCCTCGGGACAGTAGCTCCTACGAGCAGTACTTC
CASSPRDSSSYEQYF
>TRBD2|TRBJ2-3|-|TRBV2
TGTGCCAGCACCACATATGGGGCGGGAGGCCTCCAAACAGATACGCAGTATTTT
CASTTYGAGGLQTDTQYF
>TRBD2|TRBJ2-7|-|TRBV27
TGTGCCAGCAGTTCCCTGGGGACTAGCGGAGTCGAGCAGTACTTC
CASSSLGTSGVEQYF
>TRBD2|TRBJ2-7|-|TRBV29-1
TGCAGCGTTGCAGATAGCGGGGGGTCCTACGAGCAGTACTTC
CSVADSGGSYEQYF
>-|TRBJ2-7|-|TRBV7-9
TGTGCCAGCAGCGGGGGATATATGGACGAGCAGTACTTC
CASSGGYMDEQYF
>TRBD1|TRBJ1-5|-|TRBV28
TGTGCCAGCATTCGGACAGGGGGACATCAGCCCCAGCATTTT
CASIRTGGHQPQHF
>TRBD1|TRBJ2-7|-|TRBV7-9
TGTGCCAGCAGTCGGGGACAGGGCGTTACCTACGAGCAGTACTTC
CASSRGQGVTYEQYF
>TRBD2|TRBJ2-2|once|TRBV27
TGTGCCAGCAGTTGGGCTAGCGGGAGAGCGAACACCGGGGAGCTGTTTTTT
CASSWASGRANTGELFF
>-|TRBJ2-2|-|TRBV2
TGTGCCAGCAGTGTAGACTCCTCGAACACCGGGGAGCTGTTTTTT
CASSVDSSNTGELFF
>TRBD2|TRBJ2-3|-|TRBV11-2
TGTGCCAGCAGCGCCATAGCGGGGACCACAGATACGCAGTATTTT
CASSAIAGTTDTQYF
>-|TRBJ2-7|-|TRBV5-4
TGTGCCAGCACCAAGGGGGGGCTAGCAGGCGAGCAGTACTTC
CASTKGGLAGEQYF